This T cell receptor (beta chain) derives from a study of vaccination and CD4 T cells after COVID-19. The Oncomine TCR Beta short-read assay sequenced DNA from cultured CD4+ T cells. MiXCR, run by TCRdb on the PCR reads, gives a single entry per CDR3 protein. The sample comprises a few thousand distinct CDR3 sequences, approximately 16% of which are singletons, and about 15% rests with the top ten. This clonotype counts as large. Its target is not known. Specified treatment: roughly 11-day PBMC culture with coronavirus spike peptide pools or control peptides (ViraFEST assay). The CDR3 runs to 14 residues. CDR1 is DFQATT, CDR2 SNEGSKA, per germline (reference sequence). Between the trimmed V and J ends, which lost 1 base and 8 bases, there was a span of 17 bases.

This TCR was recovered from a human donor who had recovered from COVID-19. This chain links TRBV20-1 with TRBJ1-1; D may be TRBD1 (6 bases). Specimen: CD4+ T cells from blood, cultured in vitro. The CDR3: CSARVGAGAIEAFF. The DNA of the CDR3 is TGCAGTGCTAGAGTTGGAGCGGGGGCGATAGAAGCTTTCTTT.